This entry concerns a single TCR beta chain. What it binds is unknown. The data were taken from a study of CD8+ T cells in alopecia areata. Study results and limitations: Resident alphabeta T cells of normal skin are also sequenced in scalp samples. One nonresponder leaves baseline CD8+ expansion's link to response uncertain.

cDNA serving as the sequencing template came from extracted, reverse transcribed RNA. This table comes from immunoSEQ multiplex PCR, and its TCRdb copy is limited to in-frame clones, with some not included. The table has 150,000 to 200,000 clones, 51% seen once. Germline values: CDR1 SGHRS, CDR2 YFSETQ. V lost 1 base, J lost 7 bases, and 15 bases lay in between. The CDR3 covers 15 residues. This sample's treatment: oral pan-JAK inhibitor, 5-10 mg twice daily. The chain combines TRBV5-1 with TRBJ1-5; D not certain. This specimen consisted of CD8+ T cells sorted from blood, obtained around week 54, from a patient treated with tofacitinib. The clonotype comes from a human donor with alopecia areata. CDR3 DNA sequence: TGCGCCAGCAGCTTGACTGGGCTCGGGTCCCAGCCCCAGCATTTT. Protein: CASSLTGLGSQPQHF.